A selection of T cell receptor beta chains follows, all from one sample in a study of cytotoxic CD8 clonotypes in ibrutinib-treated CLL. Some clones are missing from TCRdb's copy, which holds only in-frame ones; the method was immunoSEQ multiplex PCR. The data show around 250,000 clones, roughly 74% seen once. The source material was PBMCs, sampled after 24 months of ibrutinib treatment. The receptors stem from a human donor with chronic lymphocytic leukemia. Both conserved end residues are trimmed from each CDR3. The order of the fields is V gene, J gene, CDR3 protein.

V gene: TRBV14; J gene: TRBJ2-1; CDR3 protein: ASRRGRDGGDEQF
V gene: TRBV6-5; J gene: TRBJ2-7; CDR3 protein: ASSPGGPQDEQY
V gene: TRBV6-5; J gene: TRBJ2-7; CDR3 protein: ASSSLVAREQY
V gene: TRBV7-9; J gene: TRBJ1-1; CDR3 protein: ASSSPPGPAEAF
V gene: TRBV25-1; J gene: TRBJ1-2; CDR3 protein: ASSEGASGVDGYT
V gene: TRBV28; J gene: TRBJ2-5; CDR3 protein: ASSSTGGVETQY
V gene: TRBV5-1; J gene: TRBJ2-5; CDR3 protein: ASRAETQY
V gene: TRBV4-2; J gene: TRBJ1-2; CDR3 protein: ASSQGFEGANYGYT
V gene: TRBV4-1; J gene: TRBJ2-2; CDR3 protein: ASSQERGVENTGELF
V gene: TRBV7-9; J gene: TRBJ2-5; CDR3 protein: ASSLAGWETQY
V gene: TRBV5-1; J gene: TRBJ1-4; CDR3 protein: ASSFQLGQKNEKLF
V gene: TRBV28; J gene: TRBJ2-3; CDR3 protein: ASSRAADTQY
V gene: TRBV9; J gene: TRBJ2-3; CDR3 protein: ASSATSGPDTQY
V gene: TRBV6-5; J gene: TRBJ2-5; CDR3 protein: ASGPDRGQETQY
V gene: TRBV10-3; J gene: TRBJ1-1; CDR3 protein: ATTGGGTEAF
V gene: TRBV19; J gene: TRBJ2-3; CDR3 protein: ASSIGSGKRTDTQY